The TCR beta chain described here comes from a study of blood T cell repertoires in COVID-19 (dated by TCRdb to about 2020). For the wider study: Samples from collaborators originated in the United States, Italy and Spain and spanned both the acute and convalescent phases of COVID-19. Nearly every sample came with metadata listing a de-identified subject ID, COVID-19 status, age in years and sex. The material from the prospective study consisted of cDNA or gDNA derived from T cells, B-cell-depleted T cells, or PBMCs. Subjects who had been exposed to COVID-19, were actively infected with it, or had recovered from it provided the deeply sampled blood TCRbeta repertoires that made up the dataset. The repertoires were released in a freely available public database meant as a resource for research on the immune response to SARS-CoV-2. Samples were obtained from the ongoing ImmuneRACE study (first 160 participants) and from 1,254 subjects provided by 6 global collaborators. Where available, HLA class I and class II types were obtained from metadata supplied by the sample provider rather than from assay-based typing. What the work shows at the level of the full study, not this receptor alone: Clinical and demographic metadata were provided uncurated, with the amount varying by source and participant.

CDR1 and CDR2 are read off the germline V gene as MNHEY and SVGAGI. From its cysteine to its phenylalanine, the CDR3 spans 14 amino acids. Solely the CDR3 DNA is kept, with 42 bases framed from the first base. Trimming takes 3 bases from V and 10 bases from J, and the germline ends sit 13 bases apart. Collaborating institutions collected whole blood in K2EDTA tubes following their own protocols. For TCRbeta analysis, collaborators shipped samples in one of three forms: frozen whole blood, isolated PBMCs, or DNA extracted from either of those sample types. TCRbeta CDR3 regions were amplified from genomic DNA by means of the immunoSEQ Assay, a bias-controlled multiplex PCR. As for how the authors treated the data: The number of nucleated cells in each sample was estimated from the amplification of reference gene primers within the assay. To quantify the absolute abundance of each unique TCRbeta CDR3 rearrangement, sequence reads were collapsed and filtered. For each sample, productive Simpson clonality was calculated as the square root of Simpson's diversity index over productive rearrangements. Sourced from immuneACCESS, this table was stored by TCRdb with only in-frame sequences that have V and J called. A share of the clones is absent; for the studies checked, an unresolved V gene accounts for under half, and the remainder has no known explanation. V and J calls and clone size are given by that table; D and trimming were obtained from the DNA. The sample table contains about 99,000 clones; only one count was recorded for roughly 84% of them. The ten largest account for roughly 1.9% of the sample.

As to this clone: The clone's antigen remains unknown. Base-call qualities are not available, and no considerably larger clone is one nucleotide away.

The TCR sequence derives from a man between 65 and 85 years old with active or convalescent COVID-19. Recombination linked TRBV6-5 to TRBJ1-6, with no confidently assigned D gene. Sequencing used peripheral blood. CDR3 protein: CASSYESLWSPLHF. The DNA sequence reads TGTGCCAGCAGTTATGAGAGTTTATGGTCACCCCTCCACTTT.